This T cell receptor beta chain derives from a study of blood T cell repertoires in COVID-19. The wider study: The United States, Italy and Spain were the sources of the acute and convalescent COVID-19 samples.

This clone has only a few counts. Deletions cut 5 bases from V and 0 bases from J, with 13 bases between. The germline gives CDR1 MNHEY, CDR2 SVGEGT. The CDR3 runs 15 residues. Participants' own reports of clinical history determined their cohort assignment. Authors' methods: Using reference gene primer amplification, nucleated cell counts were estimated. Using immunoSEQ multiplex PCR, the repertoire was profiled, and TCRdb retains in-frame clones only, with some absent. V and J calls plus clone size are reproduced from that table; the DNA served to infer D and trimming. Here the sample spans about 160,000 clones, over 75% being singletons.

The sequenced sample was PBMCs or T cells enriched from blood (not recorded which). This clonotype originated in a woman aged 45-65 years who had recovered from COVID-19. J is TRBJ1-2 and V is TRBV6-2 or TRBV6-3, with D possibly being TRBD1 (5 bases). DNA of the CDR3: TGTGCCAGCAGTAAGGGACTGCTAGCTAACTATGGCTACACCTTC. This translates into CASSKGLLANYGYTF.